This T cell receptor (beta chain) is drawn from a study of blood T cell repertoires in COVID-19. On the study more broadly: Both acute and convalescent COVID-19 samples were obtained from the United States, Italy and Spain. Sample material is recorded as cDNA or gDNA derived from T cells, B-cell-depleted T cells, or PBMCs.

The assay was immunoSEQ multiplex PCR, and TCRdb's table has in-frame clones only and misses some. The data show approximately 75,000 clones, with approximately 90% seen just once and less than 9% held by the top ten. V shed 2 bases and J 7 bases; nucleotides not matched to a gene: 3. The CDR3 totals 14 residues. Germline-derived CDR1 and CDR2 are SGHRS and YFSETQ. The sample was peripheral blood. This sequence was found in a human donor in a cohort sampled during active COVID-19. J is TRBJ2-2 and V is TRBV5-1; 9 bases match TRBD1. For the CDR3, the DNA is TGCGCCAGCAGCTTTGACAGGGGGAACGGGGAGCTGTTTTTT. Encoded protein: CASSFDRGNGELFF.